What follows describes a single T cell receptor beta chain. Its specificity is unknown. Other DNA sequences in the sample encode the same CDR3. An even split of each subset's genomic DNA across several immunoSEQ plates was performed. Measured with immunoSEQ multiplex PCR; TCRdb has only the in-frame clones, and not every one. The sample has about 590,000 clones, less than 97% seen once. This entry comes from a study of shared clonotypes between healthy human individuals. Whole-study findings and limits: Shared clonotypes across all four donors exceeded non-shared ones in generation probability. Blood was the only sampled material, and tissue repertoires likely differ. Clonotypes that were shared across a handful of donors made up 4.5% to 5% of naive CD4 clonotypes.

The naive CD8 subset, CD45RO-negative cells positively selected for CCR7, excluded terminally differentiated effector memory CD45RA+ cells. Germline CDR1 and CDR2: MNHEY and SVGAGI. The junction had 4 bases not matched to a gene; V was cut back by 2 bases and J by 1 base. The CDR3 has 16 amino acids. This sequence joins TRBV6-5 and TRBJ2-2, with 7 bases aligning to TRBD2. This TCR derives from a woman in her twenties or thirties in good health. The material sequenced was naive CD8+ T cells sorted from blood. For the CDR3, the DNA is TGTGCCAGCAGTTACGGGCTAGCGGTGAACACCGGGGAGCTGTTTTTT. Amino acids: CASSYGLAVNTGELFF.